The rows below give T cell receptor beta chains drawn from one sample of a study of blood T cell repertoires in COVID-19. Sequenced by immunoSEQ multiplex PCR; TCRdb stores in-frame clones only, minus some. This sample has 250,000 to 350,000 clones, with about nine tenths found just once. The sequenced sample consisted of PBMCs or T cells enriched from blood (not recorded which). The receptors derive from a woman younger than 35 who had recovered from COVID-19. Each CDR3 is given with its conserved first and last residue. The order of the fields is J gene, D gene, V gene, clone size, CDR3 DNA, CDR3 protein. The D gene is left open where the match is weak. Rows give clone size only sometimes, using once, few, many, or a class for an expanded clone.

>TRBJ1-2|-|TRBV6-2/TRBV6-3|-
TGTGCCAGCAGTGAGCCAGGGGCCGGCTACACCTTC
CASSEPGAGYTF
>TRBJ2-7|TRBD1|TRBV6-4|-
TGTGCCAGCAGCCCAGGGACAGGGCCCTACGAGCAGTACTTC
CASSPGTGPYEQYF
>TRBJ2-5|-|TRBV14|-
TGTGCCAGCAGCCTACAGCAAGAGACCCAGTACTTC
CASSLQQETQYF
>TRBJ1-3|-|TRBV20-1|-
TGCAGTGCTAGGTCAGGAAACACCATATATTTT
CSARSGNTIYF
>TRBJ2-1|-|TRBV11-2|-
TGTGCCAGCAGCCCGGGACTGCTATACAATGAGCAGTTCTTC
CASSPGLLYNEQFF
>TRBJ2-7|-|TRBV28|-
TGTGCCAGCACCCCCCCAGGGGGAGGGCAGTACTTC
CASTPPGGGQYF
>TRBJ1-1|-|TRBV5-1|-
TGCGCCAGCAGCTACCTGGGGAGGGGGAACACTGAAGCTTTCTTT
CASSYLGRGNTEAFF
>TRBJ2-7|TRBD2|TRBV3-1/TRBV3-2|-
TGTGCCAGCAGCCGGACTAGCGGGGGTGAGCAGTACTTC
CASSRTSGGEQYF
>TRBJ1-2|-|TRBV5-1|-
TGCGCCAGCAGCTCGGCGGGGGTAGTAGACTATGGCTACACCTTC
CASSSAGVVDYGYTF
>TRBJ1-1|-|TRBV7-9|-
TGTGCCAGCAGCTCCCCCTTGGCCACTGAAGCTTTCTTT
CASSSPLATEAFF
>TRBJ2-3|TRBD2|TRBV9|-
TGTGCCAGCAGCTTAACTGGGGGGGACTCGGGGCCAGATACGCAGTATTTT
CASSLTGGDSGPDTQYF
>TRBJ2-1|-|TRBV7-2|-
TGTGCCAGCAGCTTGGGGAGTAGCTCCTACAATGAGCAGTTCTTC
CASSLGSSSYNEQFF
>TRBJ1-2|-|TRBV6-2/TRBV6-3|-
TGTGCCAGCAGTTCCGACATCTTGGGCGGCTACACCTTC
CASSSDILGGYTF
>TRBJ1-6|TRBD1|TRBV7-3|once
TGTGCCAGCAGCGCCACAGGGGTGGATTCACCCCTCCACTTT
CASSATGVDSPLHF
>TRBJ2-1|-|TRBV6-2/TRBV6-3|-
TGTGCCAGCAGTCCATACCTTTCGAGCTCCTACAATGAGCAGTTCTTC
CASSPYLSSSYNEQFF
>TRBJ1-6|TRBD1|TRBV19|-
TGTGCCAGTAGTATGCCGGGACAGGGGACGAATTCACCCCTCCACTTT
CASSMPGQGTNSPLHF
>TRBJ2-1|TRBD2|TRBV4-1|-
TGCGCCAGCAGCCACCTAGCGGGGGGGCCTTATGAGCAGTTCTTC
CASSHLAGGPYEQFF
>TRBJ2-5|TRBD2|TRBV30|-
TGTGCCGGAAGACTAGCGGGAGGCCGGGTAGGGACCCAGTACTTC
CAGRLAGGRVGTQYF
>TRBJ1-2|-|TRBV11-2|few
TGTGCCAGCAGCTTAGCCCAGGGTAGCAATGGCTACACCTTC
CASSLAQGSNGYTF
>TRBJ1-1|TRBD1|TRBV28|-
TGTGCCAGCAGTTCGAGACAGGGGGTCATGAACACTGAAGCTTTCTTT
CASSSRQGVMNTEAFF
>TRBJ1-4|TRBD1|TRBV28|-
TGTGCCAGCAGTGTACCCCAGGGGGCGGGCAACGAAAAACTGTTTTTT
CASSVPQGAGNEKLFF
>TRBJ1-2|-|TRBV7-8|-
TGTGCCAGCAGCTTAAGACCGGGGGGCTCTGGCTACACCTTC
CASSLRPGGSGYTF
>TRBJ2-3|TRBD1|TRBV30|once
TGTGCCTGGAGTTTTACAGGGGGCTTCGGCACAGATACGCAGTATTTT
CAWSFTGGFGTDTQYF
>TRBJ1-5|-|TRBV19|-
TGTGCCAGTAGTATGTCGAGCAATCAGCCCCAGCATTTT
CASSMSSNQPQHF
>TRBJ2-7|-|TRBV28|-
TGTGCCAGCACCTCGGGGGGCCAACACTACGAGCAGTACTTC
CASTSGGQHYEQYF
>TRBJ2-3|TRBD1|TRBV6-1|-
TGTGCCAGCAGTTCATCGACAGGGGGCGAGGGAACGCAGTATTTT
CASSSSTGGEGTQYF
>TRBJ1-3|TRBD1|TRBV9|-
TGTGCCAGCAGCGTTTCGACAGGGGGCGGAAACACCATATATTTT
CASSVSTGGGNTIYF
>TRBJ1-6|TRBD1|TRBV7-9|-
TGTGCCAGCAGCCGTCAAACCGGGACAGGGGGGTCACCCCTCCACTTT
CASSRQTGTGGSPLHF
>TRBJ1-3|-|TRBV7-2|-
TGTGCCAGCAGCTCCGTAATTAGCTCTGGAAACACCATATATTTT
CASSSVISSGNTIYF
>TRBJ2-3|TRBD1|TRBV24-1|-
TGTGCCACCAGTGATCCCGCAGGGGGAAGCACAGATACGCAGTATTTT
CATSDPAGGSTDTQYF
>TRBJ2-1|-|TRBV19|-
TGTGCCAGTAGTACCGGGAGGGACAGGGTCCGCAATGAGCAGTTCTTC
CASSTGRDRVRNEQFF
>TRBJ1-5|-|TRBV27|-
TGTGCCAGCAGTTTAAATTTCAGGGGCCTCTGGCAGCCCCAGCATTTT
CASSLNFRGLWQPQHF
>TRBJ2-6|-|TRBV5-5|-
TGTGCCAGCAGCTGGTACTACTCTGGGGCCAACGTCCTGACTTTC
CASSWYYSGANVLTF
>TRBJ2-2|TRBD2|TRBV28|-
TGTGCCAGCAGTTTAGGTGCGGGAGGAGGAACCGGGGAGCTGTTTTTT
CASSLGAGGGTGELFF
>TRBJ1-1|-|TRBV27|-
TGTGCCAGCAGTCGTGGACAGCCTCAAGACACTGAAGCTTTCTTT
CASSRGQPQDTEAFF
>TRBJ2-7|-|TRBV7-9|-
TGTGCCAGCAGCTTAACAATATACGAGCAGTACTTC
CASSLTIYEQYF
>TRBJ2-3|TRBD2|TRBV2|-
TGTGCCAGCAGTGCCTGGGCCAGTACTAGCGGGAGGGATTCGCGCACAGATACGCAGTATTTT
CASSAWASTSGRDSRTDTQYF
>TRBJ2-7|TRBD2|TRBV28|-
TGTGCCAGCAATCCCGCGGGAGGGAACTACGAGCAGTACTTC
CASNPAGGNYEQYF
>TRBJ2-6|TRBD1|TRBV28|-
TGTGCCACGCAGGGGGCTTCTACCTCTGGGGCCAACGTCCTGACTTTC
CATQGASTSGANVLTF
>TRBJ1-1|TRBD1|TRBV15|-
TGTGCCACCAGCACCCTACAGGGGTTTAACACTGAAGCTTTCTTT
CATSTLQGFNTEAFF
>TRBJ1-1|-|TRBV7-3|-
TGTGCCAGCAGCTCACAGGAGAACACTGAAGCTTTCTTT
CASSSQENTEAFF
>TRBJ1-5|-|TRBV4-1|-
TGCGCCAGCAGCCAAGATCTGCAAAGCCTTTTACTCAATCAGCCCCAGCATTTT
CASSQDLQSLLLNQPQHF
>TRBJ1-5|-|TRBV7-2|-
TGTGCCAGCAGCCCCTGGACAGCTGACTATCAGCCCCAGCATTTT
CASSPWTADYQPQHF
>TRBJ2-1|-|TRBV20-1|-
TGCAGTGCTAGTCTTACCCAGGGTTACAATGAGCAGTTCTTC
CSASLTQGYNEQFF